The 28 T cell receptor beta chains below come from one sample, sequenced in a study of cytomegalovirus exposure and HLA in healthy donors. Researchers ran the PCR with 60 Vbeta and 13 Jbeta primers. TCRdb's table, derived via immunoSEQ multiplex PCR, lists solely in-frame clones and lacks some. This sample contains some 30,000 clones. The material sequenced was PBMCs. The receptors stem from a woman aged 40 to 55 in good health and CMV-seropositive.

The chain carries TRBV6-1 and TRBJ1-2, with D perhaps TRBD1 (6 bases). The CDR3 has 17 residues. V lost 3 bases to trimming and J lost 3 bases, with 20 bases between them. Germline CDR1 MNHNS, CDR2 SASEGT. The CDR3 DNA is TGTGCCAGCAGTGATTCCCCCACCCGGGGGGCACACTATGGCTACACCTTC. Translated, it gives CASSDSPTRGAHYGYTF.

V usage is TRBV30 and J usage is TRBJ2-2, with D maybe TRBD2 (5 bases). The germline gives CDR1 GTSNPN, CDR2 SVGIG (reference sequence). Trimming removed 4 bases from V and 4 bases from J, with 10 bases in between. CDR3 length: 13 residues. The CDR3 is CAWMRALTGELFF. CDR3 in DNA: TGTGCCTGGATGAGGGCCCTCACCGGGGAGCTGTTTTTT.

The rearrangement links TRBV7-8 to TRBJ1-5; maybe TRBD1 (6 bases). V was cut by 2 bases and J by 1 base, with 15 bases left in between. Per the germline V gene, CDR1 is SGHVS and CDR2 is FQNEAQ. This CDR3 has 17 amino acids. CDR3 nucleotide sequence: TGTGCCAGCAGCTTAATAGGGGGGGCCTGGAGCAATCAGCCCCAGCATTTT. Its translation is CASSLIGGAWSNQPQHF.

As for this clone: The junction departs from the called germline gene at one end, perhaps through a read error. The chain has TRBV30 and TRBJ2-1, with a tentative D call TRBD2 (5 bases). The germline CDR1 and CDR2 sequences are GTSNPN and SVGIG (reference sequence). This CDR3 spans 15 amino acids. The CDR3 loop is CAGSVLSPAEEEQFF. The CDR3 bases are TGTGCCGGGAGTGTACTGTCGCCCGCCGAGGAGGAGCAGTTCTTC.

The J gene is TRBJ2-7, the V gene TRBV19; TRBD2 matches at 8 bases. The V and J ends lost 3 bases and 1 base, in that order; junction bases with no gene match: 8. Per the germline V gene, CDR1 is LNHDA and CDR2 is SQIVND (reference sequence). CDR3 length: 16 amino acids. CDR3 nucleotide sequence: TGTGCCAGTAGTATGGGCCTACTAGCGGCATCCTACGAGCAGTACTTC. Protein: CASSMGLLAASYEQYF.

The V call is TRBV6-4, the J call TRBJ2-1, with 8 bases that match TRBD2. The CDR3 totals 18 residues. Looked up from germline, CDR1 is MRHNA and CDR2 is SNTAGT. The V gene end was trimmed by 0 bases and the J gene end by 10 bases; junction bases not matched to a gene: 17. CDR3 loop: CASSDSLRLAHYGLEQFF. CDR3 bases: TGTGCCAGCAGTGACTCCCTCCGACTAGCGCATTACGGGTTAGAGCAGTTCTTC.

The chain recombines TRBV11-2 with TRBJ2-7, with D possibly matching TRBD1 (6 bases). The V end was cut by 6 bases, the J end by 5 bases, with 17 bases between. The CDR3 length is 14 residues. Germline CDR1 is SGHAT and CDR2 is FQNNGV. CDR3 amino acids: CASRRIAGDHEQYF. In nucleotides, the CDR3 is TGTGCCAGCAGACGGATTGCAGGGGACCACGAGCAGTACTTC.

This chain joins TRBV28 and TRBJ1-2; tentatively, D is TRBD1 (5 bases). There are 14 residues in the CDR3. With 4 bases removed from V and 7 bases from J, the gap between germline ends came to 16 bases. Looked up from germline, CDR1 is MDHEN and CDR2 is SYDVKM. The CDR3 protein is CASSSAETGGGYTF. Written as DNA, the CDR3 is TGTGCCAGCAGTTCAGCGGAAACCGGGGGTGGCTACACCTTC.

The V gene is TRBV7-9, the J gene TRBJ1-1, with TRBD1 matching over 7 bases. CDR3 length: 13 residues. Germline V gene data show CDR1 as SEHNR and CDR2 as FQNEAQ (reference sequence). Trimming removed 2 bases from V and 8 bases from J; junction bases left unmatched: 5. The CDR3 sequence is CASSLNGQVEAFF. CDR3 sequence (DNA): TGTGCCAGCAGCTTAAACGGACAGGTCGAAGCTTTCTTT. Based on the CDR3 plus reference TRBV7-9 and TRBJ1-1, the full variable domain is DTGVSQNPRHKITKRGQNVTFRCDPISEHNRLYWYRQTLGQGPEFLTYFQNEAQLEKSRLLSDRFSAERPKGSFSTLEIQRTEQGDSAMYLCASSLNGQVEAFFGQGTRLTVV.

This chain links TRBV30 with TRBJ1-1; tentative D call: TRBD1 (5 bases). The germline V gene has CDR1 GTSNPN and CDR2 SVGIG (reference sequence). V was cut by 2 bases and J by 6 bases, with 10 bases left in between. The CDR3 is 12 amino acids. The CDR3 protein is CAWSRAGSEAFF. The CDR3, as DNA: TGTGCCTGGAGTAGGGCAGGGTCTGAAGCTTTCTTT.

The chain employs TRBV7-9 and TRBJ1-4, with D maybe TRBD1 (5 bases). Trimming took 4 bases from V and 6 from J, leaving 15 bases between them. The CDR3 consists of 15 residues. Germline values: CDR1 SEHNR, CDR2 FQNEAQ (reference sequence). The CDR3 DNA sequence: TGTGCCAGCAGCTCTGGGACTGAGAGGGATGAAAAACTGTTTTTT. Translation gives CASSSGTERDEKLFF.

J is TRBJ2-3 and V is TRBV19, with 8 nucleotides matching TRBD2. The CDR3 runs 16 residues. Losses at the gene ends were 1 base for V and 1 base for J; bases not matched to a gene: 4. Looked up from germline, CDR1 is LNHDA and CDR2 is SQIVND (reference sequence). CDR3: CASSIVAGHRTDTQYF. The CDR3 nucleotides are TGTGCCAGTAGTATAGTAGCGGGACATCGCACAGATACGCAGTATTTT.

This chain uses TRBV9 with TRBJ2-7; TRBD1 matches at 10 bases. The CDR3 sequence is 14 residues long. Germline-derived CDR1 and CDR2 are SGDLS and YYNGEE. V shed 0 bases and J 5 bases; nucleotides not matched to a gene: 2. CDR3 sequence (DNA): TGTGCCAGCAGCGTAGCGACAGGGGGCGACGAGCAGTACTTC. As protein: CASSVATGGDEQYF. The full variable domain, rest sourced from reference TRBV9 and TRBJ2-7, is DSGVTQTPKHLITATGQRVTLRCSPRSGDLSVYWYQQSLDQGLQFLIQYYNGEERAKGNILERFSAQQFPDLHSELNLSSLELGDSALYFCASSVATGGDEQYFGPGTRLTVT.

The chain links TRBV10-3 to TRBJ2-1; 8 nucleotides align to TRBD2. This CDR3 is built from 13 residues. The V segment lost 7 bases and the J segment 5 bases; nucleotides outside the gene matches: 4. The germline gives CDR1 ENHRY, CDR2 SYGVKD. The CDR3 DNA reads as TGTGCCATCACGAGCGGGAGAGACAATGAGCAGTTCTTC. Amino acids: CAITSGRDNEQFF.

The rearrangement links TRBV6-5 to TRBJ1-2, with 9 bases lining up with TRBD1. The CDR3 has 13 amino acids. Germline CDR1 and CDR2: MNHEY and SVGAGI. After removal of 7 bases from V and 7 bases from J, the junction contained 7 bases not matched to a gene. The CDR3 is CASTQGTGSGYTF. CDR3 bases: TGTGCCAGCACCCAGGGGACAGGGTCTGGCTACACCTTC.

This chain uses TRBV4-1 with TRBJ1-5; TRBD1 agrees at 9 bases. The V segment lost 3 bases and the J segment 6 bases; nucleotides outside the gene matches: 9. CDR3 size: 16 residues. Per the germline V gene, CDR1 is MGHRA and CDR2 is YSYEKL. CDR3 sequence: CASSQDGTGGRQPQHF. DNA for the CDR3: TGCGCCAGCAGCCAGGACGGTACAGGGGGCCGTCAGCCCCAGCATTTT.

V gene TRBV27 combines with J gene TRBJ2-1; 8 bases fit TRBD2. There are 15 residues in the CDR3. Germline V gene sequence: CDR1 MNHEY, CDR2 SMNVEV (reference sequence). With 10 bases clipped from V and 0 bases from J, the junction kept 8 bases outside the gene matches. CDR3: CATQTGGSSYNEQFF. In DNA form, the CDR3 reads TGTGCCACCCAAACGGGAGGGAGCTCCTACAATGAGCAGTTCTTC.

The gene calls are TRBV5-6 and TRBJ1-4, with D hard to call. CDR3 length: 14 amino acids. V gave up 4 bases and J gave up 1 base, with 8 bases separating them. Germline CDR1 is SGHDT and CDR2 is YYEEEE. CDR3 nucleotide sequence: TGTGCCAGCAGCCGGGGTCGAACTAATGAAAAACTGTTTTTT. This translates into CASSRGRTNEKLFF.

V usage is TRBV7-2 and J usage is TRBJ2-7; the D gene is possibly TRBD1 (6 bases). The V end lost 1 base, the J end lost 6 bases, and 13 bases lay between the germline ends. Germline assignment: CDR1 SGHTA and CDR2 FQGNSA. This CDR3 has 14 residues. CDR3 sequence (DNA): TGTGCCAGCAGCTTAGTACAGGGTGCAGGCGAGCAGTACTTC. Translating gives CASSLVQGAGEQYF.

This chain links TRBV2 with TRBJ1-1; D call uncertain. The CDR3 is 13 residues long. Trimming pared 7 bases from V and 7 bases from J, leaving 16 bases between. Germline loops: CDR1 SNHLY, CDR2 FYNNEI. CDR3 sequence: CASNWQAIFEAFF. The CDR3 DNA is TGTGCCAGCAATTGGCAGGCGATCTTTGAAGCTTTCTTT.

V is TRBV30 and J is TRBJ1-2, with 7 bases fitting TRBD1. J lost 6 bases, V lost 0 bases, and 4 bases had no gene match. The CDR3 contains 13 residues. Germline values: CDR1 GTSNPN, CDR2 SVGIG (reference sequence). In DNA, the CDR3 is TGTGCCTGGAGTGTAACAGGGGAGGATGGCTACACCTTC. Its translation: CAWSVTGEDGYTF.

The chain is built from TRBV30 and TRBJ1-4, with D perhaps matching TRBD1 (5 bases). There are 15 residues in the CDR3. Germline-derived CDR1 and CDR2 are GTSNPN and SVGIG (reference sequence). The V end was cut by 4 bases, the J end by 6 bases, with 18 bases between. In DNA, the CDR3 is TGTGCCTGGAAAAAGTCCGGGGGGTCGGATGAAAAACTGTTTTTT. Amino acid sequence: CAWKKSGGSDEKLFF.

The chain combines TRBV15 with TRBJ2-1, with 7 bases that match TRBD2. CDR1 and CDR2 from the germline V gene are LNHNV and YYDKDF (reference sequence). V lost 3 bases to trimming and J lost 9 bases; unmatched junction nucleotides: 14. The CDR3 sequence is 16 residues long. The CDR3 nucleotides are TGTGCCACCAGCAGCGATGATCGGGCTAGCGGTATTGAGCAGTTCTTC. This sequence encodes CATSSDDRASGIEQFF.

The V call is TRBV4-1, the J call TRBJ1-1; TRBD1 aligns across 11 bases. Per the germline V gene, CDR1 is MGHRA and CDR2 is YSYEKL. The CDR3 has 16 amino acids. The V segment lost 1 base and the J segment 9 bases; nucleotides outside the gene matches: 10. CDR3 DNA sequence: TGCGCCAGCAGCCAAGGATCATGGACAGGGGGCTTCAAAGCTTTCTTT. It codes for CASSQGSWTGGFKAFF.

This chain links TRBV9 with TRBJ2-1; TRBD2 aligns across 9 bases. Germline lookup yields CDR1 SGDLS and CDR2 YYNGEE. This CDR3 comprises 18 residues. V was pared by 4 bases and J by 0 bases, with 11 bases of the junction left unmatched. In nucleotides, the CDR3 is TGTGCCAGCAGCCCGGCGAGGCTAGCGGGGAGCTCCTACAATGAGCAGTTCTTC. This encodes CASSPARLAGSSYNEQFF.

V gene TRBV28 combines with J gene TRBJ2-3; 7 positions match TRBD2. Germline V gives CDR1 MDHEN, CDR2 SYDVKM. The CDR3 is 13 residues long. V lost 6 bases and J lost 6; bases outside the gene matches: 6. CDR3 amino acids: CASSLGGTDTQYF. The CDR3 DNA follows: TGTGCCAGCAGCCTGGGAGGGACGGATACGCAGTATTTT.

The chain links TRBV29-1 to TRBJ2-3; 12 nucleotides align to TRBD2. With 6 bases clipped from V and 3 bases from J, the junction kept 13 bases outside the gene matches. Germline CDR1 and CDR2: SQVTM and ANQGSEA. The CDR3 contains 17 residues. The CDR3 spells CSVPRASGRAWTDTQYF. The CDR3 region has the DNA TGCAGCGTCCCGAGGGCTAGCGGGAGGGCCTGGACAGATACGCAGTATTTT.

V is TRBV6-5 and J is TRBJ2-5; 8 bases fit TRBD1. Per the germline V gene, CDR1 is MNHEY and CDR2 is SVGAGI. The CDR3 covers 14 residues. Trimming cost V 6 bases and J 5 bases; bases outside gene matches: 8. The CDR3 loop reads CASRTDRGLETQYF. CDR3 bases: TGTGCCAGCAGGACCGACAGGGGTCTTGAGACCCAGTACTTC.